This TCR beta chain was sequenced for a study of technical replicates of blood from a handful of donors. Assay: immunoSEQ multiplex PCR; the TCRdb copy retains only in-frame clones and omits some. The table includes 70,000 to 95,000 clones, 95% detected once. The germline V gene has CDR1 SGHAT and CDR2 FQNNGV. CDR3 length equals 17 residues. V was clipped by 5 bases and J by 2 bases, with 19 bases between them. The origin of this receptor is a human donor in good health. J is TRBJ1-5 and V is TRBV11-2; TRBD1 might be the D (5 bases). Sequenced sample: T cells isolated from PBMCs. The CDR3 sequence is CASSPRVLGEGNQPQHF. CDR3 coding DNA: TGTGCCAGCAGCCCCCGCGTATTAGGGGAGGGCAATCAGCCCCAGCATTTT.